These T cell receptor beta chains were read from a single sample in a study of T cell repertoires in cytomegalovirus infection. Each CDR3 protein is one row after TCRdb ran MiXCR on the reads. The sample has 160,000 or so distinct CDR3 sequences, 17% seen once. Sample: CD8+ T cells from PBMCs. Source of these receptors: a human donor in good health (CMV status not recorded). Some clones in this sample may be carry-over from other donors' samples. Each CDR3 is given with its conserved first and last residue. D genes are given only for firm matches. Clone size, where shown, is once, few, many, or a class for clones that have expanded.

CDR3 DNA: TGTGCCAGCGAGTTGGCTAGCGGATACAATGAGCAGTTCTTC
CDR3 protein: CASELASGYNEQFF
clone size: few
D gene: TRBD2
V gene: TRBV28
J gene: TRBJ2-1

CDR3 DNA: TGTGCCAGCAGCTTTGCCCCCCCCGGGGAGTTCGCCTACGAGCAGTACTTC
CDR3 protein: CASSFAPPGEFAYEQYF
clone size: .
D gene: .
V gene: TRBV7-8
J gene: TRBJ2-7

CDR3 DNA: TGTGCCAGCAGTTCCATCCTAAGGGGACAGTTCCCCGATACGCAGTATTTT
CDR3 protein: CASSSILRGQFPDTQYF
clone size: .
D gene: TRBD1
V gene: TRBV12-3/TRBV12-4
J gene: TRBJ2-3

CDR3 DNA: TGTGCCAGCAGCTTAGGGCGAGGGGCTAGCGGCTCCTACGAGCAGTACTTC
CDR3 protein: CASSLGRGASGSYEQYF
clone size: few
D gene: TRBD2
V gene: TRBV7-8
J gene: TRBJ2-7

CDR3 DNA: TGTGCCAGCAGCCCCGCAGGACAGGTTGCCAACTACGAGCAGTACTTC
CDR3 protein: CASSPAGQVANYEQYF
clone size: few
D gene: TRBD1
V gene: TRBV7-9
J gene: TRBJ2-7

CDR3 DNA: TGCAGCGTTGAAGTTCGGCTAGCCAAAAACATTCAGTACTTC
CDR3 protein: CSVEVRLAKNIQYF
clone size: few
D gene: .
V gene: TRBV29-1
J gene: TRBJ2-4

CDR3 DNA: TGTGCCAGCAGGACCGGACTAGCGGGAGGGGGTAGTTGGTACAATGAGCAGTTCTTC
CDR3 protein: CASRTGLAGGGSWYNEQFF
clone size: few
D gene: TRBD2
V gene: TRBV28
J gene: TRBJ2-1

CDR3 DNA: TGTGCCAGCAGCCTGACCCCGTCCCCCTACTACGAGCAGTACTTC
CDR3 protein: CASSLTPSPYYEQYF
clone size: .
D gene: .
V gene: TRBV7-2
J gene: TRBJ2-7

CDR3 DNA: TGTGCCAGCAGTTACTCGACCGACGCCAATGAGCAGTTCTTC
CDR3 protein: CASSYSTDANEQFF
clone size: few
D gene: .
V gene: TRBV6-6
J gene: TRBJ2-1

CDR3 DNA: TGTGCCAGCAGCTGGAAGGGCTCTAGCGGTGGGAACACCGGGGAGCTGTTTTTT
CDR3 protein: CASSWKGSSGGNTGELFF
clone size: few
D gene: TRBD2
V gene: TRBV7-9
J gene: TRBJ2-2

CDR3 DNA: TGTGCCAGCAGCCCAGGGGGGGGGTTTGGGAAGAACACTGAAGCTTTCTTT
CDR3 protein: CASSPGGGFGKNTEAFF
clone size: few
D gene: TRBD1
V gene: TRBV7-9
J gene: TRBJ1-1

CDR3 DNA: TGTGCCAGCAGCTTAGAGAGTTATGAGCAGTTCTTC
CDR3 protein: CASSLESYEQFF
clone size: .
D gene: .
V gene: TRBV7-9
J gene: TRBJ2-1

CDR3 DNA: TGTGCCATCAGTGGAAGTTATTCATACAATGAGCAGTTCTTC
CDR3 protein: CAISGSYSYNEQFF
clone size: .
D gene: .
V gene: TRBV10-3
J gene: TRBJ2-1

CDR3 DNA: TGTGCCAGCAGCCGAACAACGGGCACCGGGGAGCTGTTTTTT
CDR3 protein: CASSRTTGTGELFF
clone size: .
D gene: .
V gene: TRBV7-9
J gene: TRBJ2-2

CDR3 DNA: TGCAGTGCTAGTTTTGGACTAGCCTACGAGCAGTACTTC
CDR3 protein: CSASFGLAYEQYF
clone size: .
D gene: TRBD2
V gene: TRBV20-1
J gene: TRBJ2-7